This T cell receptor beta chain was captured by sequencing in a study of T cells in Graves' hyperthyroidism and ophthalmopathy. Study-level results: Most clonotypes expanded in the thyroid (above 0.001) were also present in blood.

TCR beta CDR3 regions were amplified from RNA transcripts. The study used the HTBI primer set for a first-round RT-PCR of the TCR CDR3. Each CDR3 protein is one row after TCRdb ran MiXCR on the multiplex PCR reads. This sample carries 540,000 or so distinct CDR3 sequences, 15% to 18% of them seen once, and the ten largest clones take around 7.8%. Germline CDR1 is SEHNR and CDR2 is FQNEAQ (reference sequence). The CDR3 is 13 residues long. V lost 6 bases and J lost 4; bases outside the gene matches: 3. As to this clonotype: What it binds is not known.

Sequencing input: blood. The clonotype originates from a woman aged 25 to 39 with Graves' hyperthyroidism. The chain is built from TRBV7-9 and TRBJ2-5, with 9 bases aligning to TRBD1. This CDR3 reads CASRQGARETQYF. CDR3 in DNA: TGTGCCAGCAGACAGGGGGCTAGAGAGACCCAGTACTTC.